The next 9 T cell receptor beta chains were all read from a single sample in a study of cytomegalovirus exposure and HLA in healthy donors. PCR was performed using 60 Vbeta and 13 Jbeta primers. Produced via immunoSEQ multiplex PCR; TCRdb's table is partial and in-frame only. The sample yields 140,000 or so clones, around 9.6% seen once. Sequences were obtained from PBMCs. All receptors come from a male donor in good health and CMV-seronegative.

This chain joins TRBV6-4 and TRBJ2-3, with D possibly TRBD1 on 6 matching bases. V dropped 6 bases and J dropped 0 bases, with 16 bases sitting between them. Per the germline V gene, CDR1 is MRHNA and CDR2 is SNTAGT. This CDR3 is built from 16 residues. Here the CDR3 DNA reads TGTGCCAGCAGCTCCATAGGGGGAGACAGCACAGATACGCAGTATTTT. Its protein is CASSSIGGDSTDTQYF.

This clone was seen once. The chain joins TRBV28 to TRBJ2-5; the D gene is possibly TRBD2 (7 bases). The J call may be wrong; the DNA end is better matched by TRBJ2-7. The CDR3 is 16 residues long. Germline CDR1 and CDR2: MDHEN and SYDVKM. CDR3 in amino acids: CASSPFGGRGSYEQYF. The CDR3 DNA is TGTGCCAGCAGCCCCTTCGGGGGGCGGGGCTCCTACGAGCAGTACTTC.

This clone was recorded a few times. The chain couples TRBV7-8 to TRBJ1-1, with a possible D match to TRBD1 (6 bases). Germline V lookup: CDR1 SGHVS, CDR2 FQNEAQ. With 0 bases removed from V and 6 bases from J, the gap between germline ends came to 14 bases. The CDR3 loop spans 15 amino acids. CDR3 sequence (DNA): TGTGCCAGCAGCTTAGCGGGGGGGCGCTTCTCTGAAGCTTTCTTT. Protein sequence: CASSLAGGRFSEAFF.

Only a few counts were recorded for this clone. The rearrangement joins TRBV2 to TRBJ2-7; the match to TRBD1 covers 8 bases. Germline trimming cut 1 base from V and 7 bases from J; bases unmatched to any gene: 6. The CDR3 spans 14 residues. CDR1 is SNHLY, CDR2 FYNNEI, per germline. DNA of the CDR3: TGTGCCAGCAGTGAAGAAACAGGGGGTTTGGAGCAGTACTTC. It translates to CASSEETGGLEQYF.

This chain uses TRBV19 with TRBJ1-5, with 8 bases aligning to TRBD1. V trimming: 6 bases; J trimming: 2 bases; junction bases outside the gene matches: 6. CDR3 size: 15 residues. Germline V lookup: CDR1 LNHDA, CDR2 SQIVND (reference sequence). Written as DNA, the CDR3 is TGTGCCAGTAGCAGACAGGGGATCGGCAATCAGCCCCAGCATTTT. It codes for CASSRQGIGNQPQHF.

The V and J genes are TRBV19 and TRBJ1-3, with D uncertain. Germline CDR1 and CDR2: LNHDA and SQIVND (reference sequence). V shed 5 bases and J shed 4 bases, with 12 bases lying between them. CDR3 length: 14 amino acids. CDR3 nucleotides: TGTGCCAGTAGTTTAACGGGAGGCGGAAACACCATATATTTT. As protein: CASSLTGGGNTIYF.

The chain combines TRBV28 with TRBJ1-5; perhaps TRBD1 as D (6 bases). V was pared by 7 bases and J by 0 bases, with 19 bases between. The CDR3 is 17 residues long. Per the germline V gene, CDR1 is MDHEN and CDR2 is SYDVKM. CDR3 bases: TGTGCCAGCAAGGGGGGAGGGCTACTTTATAGCAATCAGCCCCAGCATTTT. Its protein is CASKGGGLLYSNQPQHF.

The chain links TRBV9 to TRBJ2-3, with 10 bases matching TRBD1. Germline V gives CDR1 SGDLS, CDR2 YYNGEE. V lost 4 bases and J lost 4; bases outside the gene matches: 6. The length of the CDR3 is 15 residues. The CDR3: CASSPRQGASDTQYF. The CDR3 DNA follows: TGTGCCAGCAGCCCCCGACAGGGGGCTTCAGATACGCAGTATTTT.

CDR3 nucleotide sequence: TGCGCCAGCAGCCAAGATCTACCACTATTAGGCAATGAGCAGTTCTTC. Protein product: CASSQDLPLLGNEQFF. The chain uses TRBV4-1 and TRBJ2-1; D unclear. The length of the CDR3 is 16 residues. CDR1 is MGHRA and CDR2 is YSYEKL in the germline V gene. Deletions cut 0 bases from V and 6 bases from J, with 15 bases between.